Following are 16 T cell receptor beta chains from one sample sequenced in a study of shared clonotypes between healthy human individuals. Produced via immunoSEQ multiplex PCR; TCRdb's table is partial and in-frame only. The sample lists more than 400,000 clones, 95% to 97% occurring once. Sequences were obtained from naive CD4+ T cells sorted from blood. Specified subset: CD45RA+ positively selected. Source of these receptors: a woman aged 25 to 39 in good health.

This rearrangement joins TRBV19 to TRBJ2-6, with D perhaps given as TRBD1 or TRBD2 (5 bases each). The length of the CDR3 is 13 residues. With 3 bases removed from V and 12 bases from J, the gap between germline ends came to 12 bases. Per the germline V gene, CDR1 is LNHDA and CDR2 is SQIVND (reference sequence). The CDR3 DNA follows: TGTGCCAGTAGTATCGGGACGAGCCGCGTCCTGACTTTC. Translating it yields CASSIGTSRVLTF. The full variable domain, rest sourced from reference TRBV19 and TRBJ2-6, is DGGITQSPKYLFRKEGQNVTLSCEQNLNHDAMYWYRQDPGQGLRLIYYSQIVNDFQKGDIAEGYSVSREKKESFPLTVTSAQKNPTAFYLCASSIGTSRVLTFGAGSRLTVL.

In its sample, this clone was seen once. The V and J genes are TRBV9 and TRBJ2-7; 9 positions match TRBD2. The germline CDR1 and CDR2 sequences are SGDLS and YYNGEE. V shed 2 bases, J shed 5 bases, and the junction held 20 bases outside the gene matches. The CDR3 spans 19 residues. The CDR3 DNA reads as TGTGCCAGCAGCGTTCTTCCCTTGGCGGTAGCGGGAGAGGATAACGAGCAGTACTTC. Translating gives CASSVLPLAVAGEDNEQYF.

The CDR3 is CASSTGYGYTF. Here the CDR3 DNA reads TGTGCCAGCAGTACGGGGTACGGCTACACCTTC. The J gene is TRBJ1-2, the V gene TRBV28; no clear D. This CDR3 is 11 amino acids long. CDR1 is MDHEN and CDR2 is SYDVKM in the germline V gene. V was cut by 5 bases and J by 8 bases, with 9 bases left in between.

V is TRBV19 and J is TRBJ2-3; D possibly corresponds to TRBD1 (6 bases). The germline V gene has CDR1 LNHDA and CDR2 SQIVND (reference sequence). The CDR3 totals 15 residues. Trimming pared 1 base from V and 5 bases from J, leaving 13 bases between. The CDR3 coding sequence is TGTGCCAGTAGTATAGGTCACGGGACACTAGATACGCAGTATTTT. Residues: CASSIGHGTLDTQYF.

The V gene is TRBV7-7, the J gene TRBJ2-5; no clear D. Trimming removed 5 bases from V and 1 base from J, with 14 bases in between. Germline V gene data show CDR1 as SSHAT and CDR2 as FNYEAQ (reference sequence). The CDR3 loop spans 15 amino acids. The CDR3 sequence is CASSRLGVSQETQYF. CDR3 nucleotide sequence: TGTGCCAGCAGCCGCCTGGGTGTCAGCCAAGAGACCCAGTACTTC.

Note on this clone: This sample includes further DNA sequences coding for the same CDR3. The chain has TRBV29-1 and TRBJ2-1; 12 positions match TRBD2. The CDR3 extends over 14 amino acids. The V gene's germline CDR1 is SQVTM and CDR2 ANQGSEA. V lost 6 bases to trimming and J lost 1 base; unmatched junction nucleotides: 1. In nucleotides, the CDR3 is TGCAGCGTCGGGACTAGCGGGTCCTACAATGAGCAGTTCTTC. Its protein is CSVGTSGSYNEQFF.

The chain couples TRBV30 to TRBJ2-5; possibly TRBD1 for D (7 bases). Matching the DNA end better, TRBJ2-7 makes the J call doubtful. This CDR3 contains 12 residues. Germline V lookup: CDR1 GTSNPN, CDR2 SVGIG (reference sequence). The DNA for the CDR3 is TGTGCCTGGGGAGGGGGCCCGGCCGAGCAGTACTTC. Translated: CAWGGGPAEQYF.

A single count supports this clone. This chain joins TRBV25-1 and TRBJ2-4, with TRBD2 as a possible D gene (6 bases). Germline V gene sequence: CDR1 MGHDK, CDR2 SYGVNS. This CDR3 is 14 amino acids long. Between the trimmed V and J ends, which lost 10 bases and 6 bases, there was a span of 19 bases. The CDR3 DNA is TGTGCCACCCCGGGACTTCCAAGCAGAAACATTCAGTACTTC. Encoded protein: CATPGLPSRNIQYF.

V gene TRBV11-3 combines with J gene TRBJ2-5; D perhaps matches TRBD2 (6 bases). Between the trimmed V and J ends, which lost 1 base and 4 bases, there was a span of 13 bases. This CDR3 is built from 15 residues. Germline CDR1 is SGHNT and CDR2 is YENEEA. The CDR3 spells CASSLGGGNLETQYF. The CDR3 bases are TGTGCCAGCAGCTTAGGAGGAGGGAATCTAGAGACCCAGTACTTC.

This chain links TRBV4-1 with TRBJ1-4, with a possible D match to TRBD1 (6 bases). Germline loops: CDR1 MGHRA, CDR2 YSYEKL. V lost 5 bases, J lost 4 bases, and 17 bases lay in between. The CDR3 has 16 residues. CDR3 residues: CASSSVPGHLNEKLFF. Written as DNA, the CDR3 is TGCGCCAGCAGCTCAGTACCGGGACACCTTAATGAAAAACTGTTTTTT.

The chain uses TRBV28 and TRBJ2-7, with TRBD2 matching over 13 bases. The germline V gene encodes CDR1 MDHEN and CDR2 SYDVKM. This CDR3 contains 16 residues. Losses at the gene ends were 4 bases for V and 2 bases for J; bases not matched to a gene: 5. CDR3 coding DNA: TGTGCCAGCAGTTCCACTAGCGGGAGGGGACCCTACGAGCAGTACTTC. Translation gives CASSSTSGRGPYEQYF.

V gene TRBV5-6 combines with J gene TRBJ2-5, with 10 bases identical to TRBD2. The germline CDR1 and CDR2 sequences are SGHDT and YYEEEE. This CDR3 has 16 amino acids. Losses at the gene ends were 2 bases for V and 5 bases for J; bases not matched to a gene: 9. As DNA, the CDR3 is TGTGCCAGCAGCTTAATGCTAGCGGGAGCCCCCGAGACCCAGTACTTC. Residues: CASSLMLAGAPETQYF.

The CDR3 sequence is CASSSYRGLSFF. The CDR3 DNA follows: TGTGCCAGTAGTTCTTACAGGGGTTTGTCTTTCTTT. This rearrangement joins TRBV19 to TRBJ1-1; 7 bases are a match to TRBD1. Germline assignment: CDR1 LNHDA and CDR2 SQIVND (reference sequence). The V segment lost 5 bases and the J segment 12 bases; nucleotides outside the gene matches: 9. The CDR3 loop spans 12 amino acids.

The J gene is TRBJ2-3, the V gene TRBV28; unclear D gene. The CDR3 runs 15 residues. Per the germline V gene, CDR1 is MDHEN and CDR2 is SYDVKM. V shed 3 bases and J shed 0 bases, with 10 bases lying between them. Here the CDR3 DNA reads TGTGCCAGCAGTTTTGACTTCTCTAGCACAGATACGCAGTATTTT. Protein product: CASSFDFSSTDTQYF.

The V call is TRBV5-1, the J call TRBJ1-1; unclear D gene. The germline CDR1 and CDR2 sequences are SGHRS and YFSETQ. CDR3 size: 15 residues. V lost 0 bases and J lost 1, with 10 bases in between. CDR3: CASSLGWGSNTEAFF. The CDR3, as DNA: TGCGCCAGCAGCTTGGGCTGGGGATCGAACACTGAAGCTTTCTTT.

The chain joins TRBV6-5 to TRBJ2-1; D remains ambiguous. Germline CDR1 reads MNHEY; CDR2 reads SVGAGI. This CDR3 comprises 11 residues. The V gene lost 0 bases and the J gene lost 9 bases, with 3 bases spanning the gap. The DNA of the CDR3 is TGTGCCAGCAGTTACTCGGGTGAGCAGTTCTTC. It translates to CASSYSGEQFF.